The 17 T cell receptor beta chains below were found in one sample sequenced in a study of blood T cell repertoires in COVID-19. TCRdb's table, derived via immunoSEQ multiplex PCR, lists solely in-frame clones and lacks some. Of more than 200,000 clones in the sample, about 86% were seen once. The source material was peripheral blood. The source of these receptors is a man younger than 40 with active or convalescent COVID-19.

The chain is built from TRBV4-1 and TRBJ2-5; 12 nucleotides match TRBD2. Germline CDR1 and CDR2: MGHRA and YSYEKL. This CDR3 contains 17 residues. The ends lost 4 bases at V and 4 bases at J; junction bases unmatched: 10. The DNA of the CDR3 is TGCGCCAGCAGCCTACACCCGACTAGCGGGGGTGGAGAGACCCAGTACTTC. This encodes CASSLHPTSGGGETQYF.

The chain joins TRBV5-4 to TRBJ2-5; D possibly corresponds to TRBD1 (6 bases). The V gene lost 4 bases and the J gene lost 0 bases, with 10 bases spanning the gap. Germline assignment: CDR1 SGHNT and CDR2 YYREEE (reference sequence). There are 14 residues in the CDR3. CDR3 sequence reads: CASSQQGYQETQYF. The CDR3 bases are TGTGCCAGCAGCCAGCAGGGGTACCAAGAGACCCAGTACTTC.

This chain joins TRBV6-5 and TRBJ1-6, with D maybe TRBD1 (6 bases). This CDR3 has 15 amino acids. CDR1 and CDR2 (germline): MNHEY, SVGAGI. Trimming removed 6 bases at V and 7 bases at J, with 16 bases between. The CDR3 DNA follows: TGTGCCAGCAGGAGGGGGTCCGCTTTGAATTCACCCCTCCACTTT. Its protein product is CASRRGSALNSPLHF.

Regarding this clone: The sample carries other DNA sequences with the same CDR3. This chain joins TRBV18 and TRBJ2-1; D not resolved. Germline V gives CDR1 KGHSH, CDR2 LQKENI. Trimming left V 1 base short and J 5 bases short, with 6 bases between. CDR3 length: 13 amino acids. This chain's CDR3 is CASSPLSDNEQFF. CDR3 in DNA: TGTGCCAGCTCACCACTGTCGGACAATGAGCAGTTCTTC.

CDR3 sequence reads: CASSSSRTSGELFF. The CDR3 nucleotides read TGCGCCAGCAGCTCCTCCCGGACTAGCGGGGAGCTGTTTTTT. V gene TRBV5-1 combines with J gene TRBJ2-2; 7 bases align to TRBD2. The V segment lost 3 bases and the J segment 7 bases; nucleotides outside the gene matches: 6. Germline CDR1 and CDR2: SGHRS and YFSETQ. The CDR3 consists of 14 residues.

The gene calls are TRBV6-4 and TRBJ2-7, with 8 positions matching TRBD2. Germline V gene lookup returns CDR1 MRHNA and CDR2 SNTAGT. The CDR3 consists of 15 residues. Trimming removed 7 bases from V and 3 bases from J; junction bases left unmatched: 11. The DNA of the CDR3 is TGTGCCAGCACCCGAGCGGGGGTTACCGTCTACGAGCAGTACTTC. It is translated as CASTRAGVTVYEQYF.

The CDR3 DNA reads as TGTGCCAGTTCCCGGGACTTCAATCAGCCCCAGCATTTT. Its protein product is CASSRDFNQPQHF. The chain has TRBV6-5 and TRBJ1-5, with a tentative D call TRBD1 (5 bases). Germline CDR1 MNHEY, CDR2 SVGAGI. Between the trimmed V and J ends, which lost 9 bases and 3 bases, there was a span of 12 bases. This CDR3 has 13 amino acids.

The rearrangement joins TRBV9 to TRBJ2-5, with 10 bases matching TRBD2. The CDR3 runs 16 residues. Germline CDR1 is SGDLS and CDR2 is YYNGEE. The V segment lost 0 bases and the J segment 7 bases; nucleotides outside the gene matches: 9. CDR3 protein: CASSVEERGGRGTQYF. The CDR3 DNA reads TGTGCCAGCAGCGTAGAGGAGCGGGGGGGCCGAGGGACCCAGTACTTC.

This clone was seen once. This chain uses TRBV12-3 or TRBV12-4 with TRBJ1-1; unclear D gene. This CDR3 is 13 amino acids long. V lost 7 bases and J 4 bases, leaving 13 bases between the germline ends. CDR3 coding DNA: TGTGCCAGCATCCGGGGATGGAGCACTGAAGCTTTCTTT. This sequence encodes CASIRGWSTEAFF.

The chain employs TRBV30 and TRBJ1-3, with a possible D match to TRBD1 (6 bases). Trimming removed 3 bases from V and 2 bases from J, with 11 bases in between. In germline, CDR1 is GTSNPN, CDR2 SVGIG (reference sequence). CDR3 length equals 14 residues. DNA for the CDR3: TGTGCCTGGAGCGCAGAGGGGGCTGGAAACACCATATATTTT. The encoded protein is CAWSAEGAGNTIYF.

V gene TRBV9 combines with J gene TRBJ2-6, with D unresolved. The CDR3 is 18 residues long. V dropped 0 bases and J dropped 0 bases, with 13 bases sitting between them. Germline V lookup: CDR1 SGDLS, CDR2 YYNGEE. This CDR3 reads CASSVAVGDHSGANVLTF. DNA for the CDR3: TGTGCCAGCAGCGTAGCGGTCGGAGACCACTCTGGGGCCAACGTCCTGACTTTC. Filled out from reference TRBV9 and TRBJ2-6, the complete variable domain reads DSGVTQTPKHLITATGQRVTLRCSPRSGDLSVYWYQQSLDQGLQFLIQYYNGEERAKGNILERFSAQQFPDLHSELNLSSLELGDSALYFCASSVAVGDHSGANVLTFGAGSRLTVL.

The chain joins TRBV5-1 to TRBJ1-2, with D possibly TRBD1 on 6 matching bases. Germline CDR1 reads SGHRS; CDR2 reads YFSETQ. V shed 3 bases and J shed 8 bases, with 20 bases lying between them. The CDR3 is 15 amino acids. The CDR3 region has the DNA TGCGCCAGCAGCTCCACAGGGTGGGGGACGAGGGGCTACACCTTC. It translates to CASSSTGWGTRGYTF.

The chain joins TRBV7-8 to TRBJ1-4, with 8 bases that match TRBD1. There are 15 residues in the CDR3. V was clipped by 3 bases and J by 8 bases; unmatched bases: 8. The V gene's germline CDR1 is SGHVS and CDR2 FQNEAQ. The CDR3 region has the DNA TGTGCCAGCAGCTTCGTTGGACAGGGTAAAGAAAAACTGTTTTTT. Amino acid sequence: CASSFVGQGKEKLFF. Full variable domain (rest looked up from reference TRBV7-8 and TRBJ1-4): GAGVSQSPRYKVAKRGQDVALRCDPISGHVSLFWYQQALGQGPEFLTYFQNEAQLDKSGLPSDRFFAERPEGSVSTLKIQRTQQEDSAVYLCASSFVGQGKEKLFFGSGTQLSVL.

This clone was counted a few times. The V call is TRBV5-1, the J call TRBJ1-1; D is possibly TRBD1 (5 bases). V lost 5 bases, J lost 3 bases, and 14 bases lay in between. The CDR3 length is 14 residues. Germline-derived CDR1 and CDR2 are SGHRS and YFSETQ. CDR3 DNA: TGCGCCAGCAGGCTTGGGGCCAGGGACACTGAAGCTTTCTTT. Translated: CASRLGARDTEAFF.

The rearrangement joins TRBV7-2 to TRBJ1-6; D is unclear. This CDR3 is 17 amino acids long. V shed 5 bases and J shed 5 bases, with 19 bases lying between them. The V gene's germline CDR1 is SGHTA and CDR2 FQGNSA. CDR3 bases: TGTGCCAGCAGCAGAGGGTGGCGACGGATCGATAATTCACCCCTCCACTTT. This codes for CASSRGWRRIDNSPLHF.

The chain has TRBV7-2 and TRBJ2-7; tentatively, D is TRBD2 (5 bases). The germline gives CDR1 SGHTA, CDR2 FQGNSA. V lost 4 bases and J lost 2, with 15 bases in between. This CDR3 is built from 15 residues. CDR3 protein: CASSSGPRGTYEQYF. The DNA for the CDR3 is TGTGCCAGCAGCTCAGGTCCCCGGGGAACCTACGAGCAGTACTTC.

This chain connects TRBV7-6 to TRBJ1-3, with 11 bases that match TRBD1. Germline V CDR1 and CDR2: SGHVS, FNYEAQ. This CDR3 spans 18 amino acids. Trimming at V came to 5 bases and at J to 8 bases, leaving 17 bases not matched to a gene. The CDR3 loop reads CASSPGIGQGAFVDTIYF. The CDR3 coding sequence is TGTGCCAGCAGCCCGGGGATCGGACAGGGGGCATTCGTGGACACCATATATTTT.